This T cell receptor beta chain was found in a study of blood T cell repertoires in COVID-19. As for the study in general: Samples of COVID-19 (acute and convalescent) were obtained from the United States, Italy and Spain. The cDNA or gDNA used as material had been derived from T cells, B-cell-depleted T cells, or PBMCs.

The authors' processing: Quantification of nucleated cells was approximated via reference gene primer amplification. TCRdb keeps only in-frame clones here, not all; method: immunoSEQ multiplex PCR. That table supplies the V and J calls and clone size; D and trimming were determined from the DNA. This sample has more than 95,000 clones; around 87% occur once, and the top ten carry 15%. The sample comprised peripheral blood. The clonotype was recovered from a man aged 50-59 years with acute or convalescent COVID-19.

The CDR3: CASSLGLWTINQETQYF. CDR3 nucleotide sequence: TGTGCCAGCAGCTTAGGACTCTGGACAATAAATCAAGAGACCCAGTACTTC. This chain connects TRBV7-9 to TRBJ2-5, with a possible D match to TRBD1 (5 bases). Germline V gives CDR1 SEHNR, CDR2 FQNEAQ (reference sequence). With 1 base removed from V and 2 bases from J, the gap between germline ends came to 17 bases. This CDR3 spans 17 amino acids.